A selection of T cell receptor beta chains follows, all from one sample in a study of post-analysis software for immune sequencing data. TCRdb re-derived calls from the PCR reads in MiXCR, one entry per CDR3 protein. The table has about half a million distinct CDR3 sequences, 30% to 40% seen once. Sequencing was carried out using blood. These TCRs come from a girl aged 2-17 years with multiple sclerosis. CDR3s include the opening cysteine and the closing phenylalanine or tryptophan. D genes are given only for firm matches. Expanded clones are given a class, and other clones once, few, many or no size at all.

>few|TRBJ2-3|TRBV6-4|17|TRBD2
CASSETSGGILGGTQYF
TGTGCCAGCAGTGAAACTAGCGGGGGGATCTTAGGTGGTACGCAGTATTTT
>few|TRBJ2-1|TRBV4-2|16|TRBD2
CASSQEHQRGASEQFF
TGTGCCAGCAGCCAAGAGCATCAGCGGGGGGCGAGTGAGCAGTTCTTC
>-|TRBJ2-6|TRBV21-1|15|-
CASSHRYSGANVLTF
TGTGCCAGCAGCCACCGTTATTCTGGGGCCAACGTCCTGACTTTC
>-|TRBJ2-3|TRBV20-1|15|-
CSARGAGFSTDTQYF
TGCAGTGCTAGAGGGGCGGGGTTTAGCACAGATACGCAGTATTTT
>-|TRBJ1-2|TRBV5-1|15|-
CASSSRPRGDYGYTF
TGCGCCAGCAGCTCCCGGCCCCGAGGGGACTATGGCTACACCTTC
>few|TRBJ2-7|TRBV20-1|14|-
CSARRESILYEQYF
TGCAGTGCCCGCCGGGAGTCAATTCTCTACGAGCAGTACTTC
>-|TRBJ2-5|TRBV29-1|13|-
CGVDGALQETQYF
TGCGGCGTTGACGGGGCCCTCCAAGAGACCCAGTACTTC
>few|TRBJ2-1|TRBV5-1|14|TRBD1
CASSEMTQGNEQFF
TGCGCCAGCAGCGAGATGACACAGGGGAATGAGCAGTTCTTC
>-|TRBJ2-7|TRBV20-1|14|-
CSARDSGTVGEQYF
TGCAGTGCTAGAGATTCGGGGACGGTCGGCGAGCAGTACTTC
>few|TRBJ1-2|TRBV5-1|11|TRBD1
CASRTGDGYTF
TGCGCCAGCCGAACAGGGGATGGCTACACCTTC
>-|TRBJ2-1|TRBV20-1|15|TRBD2
CSAAPQRGALDEQFF
TGCAGTGCTGCCCCCCAGCGGGGGGCTCTGGATGAGCAGTTCTTC
>-|TRBJ2-7|TRBV20-1|16|TRBD2
CSALASGGSSSYEQYF
TGCAGTGCTCTGGCTAGCGGGGGCTCGAGCTCCTACGAGCAGTACTTC
>few|TRBJ1-5|TRBV20-1|14|-
CSARGVVGNQPQHF
TGCAGTGCTAGAGGAGTGGTGGGGAATCAGCCCCAGCATTTT
>-|TRBJ2-5|TRBV13|16|-
CASSYAGTRGGETQYF
TGTGCCAGCAGCTACGCCGGGACAAGAGGGGGAGAGACCCAGTACTTC
>-|TRBJ2-5|TRBV5-1|15|TRBD2
CASSLERGTQETQYF
TGCGCCAGCAGCTTGGAGCGGGGGACACAAGAGACCCAGTACTTC
>-|TRBJ1-1|TRBV28|14|-
CASRLLRGVAEAFF
TGTGCCAGCAGGCTGCTCAGGGGTGTCGCTGAAGCTTTCTTT
>-|TRBJ2-5|TRBV7-3|13|-
CASSAGVLETQYF
TGTGCCAGCAGCGCAGGGGTTCTAGAGACCCAGTACTTC
>few|TRBJ2-5|TRBV11-2|14|-
CASSLYQRWETQYF
TGTGCCAGCAGCCTTTACCAGAGGTGGGAGACCCAGTACTTC
>few|TRBJ2-1|TRBV19|17|TRBD2
CASSIRLAGGPVHEQFF
TGTGCCAGTAGTATCAGACTAGCGGGGGGGCCTGTTCATGAGCAGTTCTTC
>-|TRBJ2-1|TRBV29-1|12|TRBD1
CSVITGGETQFF
TGCAGCGTCATTACAGGGGGCGAGACCCAGTTCTTC
>-|TRBJ2-3|TRBV7-9|17|-
CASSSNSAGSVGDTQYF
TGTGCCAGCAGCTCCAACTCCGCAGGGTCAGTGGGGGATACGCAGTATTTT
>-|TRBJ1-6|TRBV12-3/TRBV12-4|13|-
CASSALGGGPLHF
TGTGCCAGCAGTGCCTTAGGGGGTGGTCCCCTCCACTTT
>-|TRBJ2-5|TRBV11-3|15|TRBD2
CASSSGTPGGETQYF
TGTGCCAGCAGCTCCGGGACCCCGGGAGGCGAGACCCAGTACTTC
>-|TRBJ2-5|TRBV20-1|15|TRBD1
CSAKDADRGRETQYF
TGCAGTGCAAAAGACGCCGACAGGGGCCGAGAGACCCAGTACTTC
>-|TRBJ1-1|TRBV6-6|14|-
CASSYNRAHTEAFF
TGTGCCAGCAGTTATAACCGGGCCCACACTGAAGCTTTCTTT
>-|TRBJ2-5|TRBV5-1|12|-
CASSLDQGLQYF
TGCGCCAGCAGCTTGGACCAAGGGCTCCAGTACTTC
>-|TRBJ2-7|TRBV4-1|18|-
CASSQDYQEASNYNEQYF
TGCGCCAGCAGCCAAGATTATCAGGAGGCTAGCAACTACAATGAGCAGTACTTC
>-|TRBJ2-7|TRBV7-2|14|TRBD2
CASSPGTRAYEQYF
TGTGCCAGCAGCCCGGGGACTAGGGCCTACGAGCAGTACTTC
>-|TRBJ1-2|TRBV27|16|-
CASSPWDGPANYGHTF
TGTGCCAGCAGTCCCTGGGACGGACCGGCTAACTATGGCCACACCTTC
>few|TRBJ2-3|TRBV20-1|13|TRBD1
CSGTGDSTDTQYF
TGCAGTGGGACAGGGGATTCGACAGATACGCAGTATTTT
>-|TRBJ2-3|TRBV20-1|13|-
CSARDIPGVTQYF
TGCAGTGCTAGAGATATCCCGGGAGTGACGCAGTATTTT
>-|TRBJ2-1|TRBV20-1|13|-
CSAPKLRRDEQFF
TGCAGTGCTCCCAAATTAAGACGGGATGAGCAGTTCTTC
>-|TRBJ1-2|TRBV12-3/TRBV12-4|16|-
CASSLVGGGLNYGYTF
TGTGCCAGCAGTTTGGTTGGGGGGGGGCTTAACTATGGCTACACCTTC
>-|TRBJ2-1|TRBV5-1|14|-
CASSLAVVGNEQFF
TGCGCCAGCAGCTTGGCCGTGGTGGGCAATGAGCAGTTCTTC
>few|TRBJ1-1|TRBV10-2|15|-
CASSVVSQTSTEAFF
TGCGCCAGCAGTGTAGTCAGCCAAACGAGCACTGAAGCTTTCTTT
>-|TRBJ2-6|TRBV7-9|17|-
CASSLLQAPSGANVLTF
TGTGCCAGCAGCTTACTACAGGCGCCCTCTGGGGCCAACGTCCTGACTTTC
>few|TRBJ1-1|TRBV5-1|16|-
CASSPDKMRLNTEAFF
TGCGCCAGCAGCCCTGACAAAATGCGCTTGAACACTGAAGCTTTCTTT
>few|TRBJ1-5|TRBV2|15|-
CASSDGKGDNQPQHF
TGTGCCAGCAGTGATGGAAAAGGGGATAATCAGCCCCAGCATTTT
>many|TRBJ2-3|TRBV7-3|12|-
CASSLSGHRQYF
TGTGCCAGCAGCCTAAGTGGGCACAGGCAGTATTTT
>-|TRBJ1-2|TRBV7-3|18|-
CASSLKGGWGGADYGYTF
TGTGCCAGCAGCTTAAAAGGCGGATGGGGGGGAGCTGACTATGGCTACACCTTC
>few|TRBJ2-7|TRBV6-5|14|-
CASSPGLQAYEQYF
TGTGCCAGCAGTCCGGGACTCCAGGCCTACGAGCAGTACTTC